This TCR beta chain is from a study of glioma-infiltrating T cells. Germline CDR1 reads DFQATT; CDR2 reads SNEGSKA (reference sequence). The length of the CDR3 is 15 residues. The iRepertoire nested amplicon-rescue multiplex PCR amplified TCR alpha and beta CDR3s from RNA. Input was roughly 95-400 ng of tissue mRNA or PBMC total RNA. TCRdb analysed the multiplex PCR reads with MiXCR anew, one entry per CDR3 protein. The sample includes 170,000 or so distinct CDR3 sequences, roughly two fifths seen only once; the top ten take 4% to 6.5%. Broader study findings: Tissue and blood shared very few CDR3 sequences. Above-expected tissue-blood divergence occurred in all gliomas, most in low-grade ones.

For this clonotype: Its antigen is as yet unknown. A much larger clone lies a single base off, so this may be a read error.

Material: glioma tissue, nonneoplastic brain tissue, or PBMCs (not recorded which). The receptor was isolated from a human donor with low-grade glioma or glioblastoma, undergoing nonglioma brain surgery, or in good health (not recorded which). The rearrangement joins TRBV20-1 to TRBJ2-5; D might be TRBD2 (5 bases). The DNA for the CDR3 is TGCAGTGCTAGAGATTGGGCTAGTCGGGGAGAGACCCAGTGCTTC. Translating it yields CSARDWASRGETQCF.